These 31 T cell receptor beta chains came from one sample sequenced in a study of spatial heterogeneity in lung cancer. TCRdb reprocessed the 5' RACE reads with MiXCR, giving one entry per CDR3 protein. The sample shows about 95,000 distinct CDR3 sequences, 7% to 9% of them seen only once. The time point was: sample taken at primary tumor resection. In each case, whole RNA from tumor, nontumor lung or frozen PBMC was sequenced unsorted. Sequencing used PBMCs, obtained at surgery. All receptors come from a male donor with early-stage non-small cell lung cancer.

This clonotype was seen a handful of times. The rearrangement links TRBV20-1 to TRBJ2-4; tentative D call: TRBD1 (6 bases). The CDR3 length is 11 residues. The germline V gene encodes CDR1 DFQATT and CDR2 SNEGSKA (reference sequence). V lost 5 bases to trimming and J lost 6 bases, with 8 bases between them. The CDR3 here is CSAGQINIQYF. The CDR3 DNA sequence: TGCAGTGCTGGACAGATAAACATTCAGTACTTC.

This clonotype has a handful of counts. The rearrangement joins TRBV7-9 to TRBJ2-1, with 9 nucleotides matching TRBD2. The CDR3 sequence is 15 residues long. Germline V gene data show CDR1 as SEHNR and CDR2 as FQNEAQ (reference sequence). The V segment lost 5 bases and the J segment 3 bases; nucleotides outside the gene matches: 5. The CDR3 here is CASSLQRGVYNEQFF. For the CDR3, the DNA is TGTGCCAGCAGCCTGCAGCGGGGGGTCTACAATGAGCAGTTCTTC.

Ten or more counts support this clonotype. This sequence joins TRBV12-3 or TRBV12-4 and TRBJ1-1, with D tentatively TRBD1 (6 bases). This CDR3 region has 14 residues. Trimming left V 6 bases short and J 4 bases short, with 15 bases between. The CDR3 loop reads CASRIQGGGTEAFF. Written as DNA, the CDR3 is TGTGCCAGCAGGATACAGGGAGGAGGCACTGAAGCTTTCTTT.

This clonotype was recorded a few times. The chain couples TRBV7-2 to TRBJ2-6, with D tentatively TRBD1 (6 bases). CDR1 SGHTA and CDR2 FQGNSA come from the germline V gene. V gave up 1 base and J gave up 0 bases, with 7 bases separating them. This CDR3 has 16 amino acids. CDR3 residues: CASSLVQGSGANVLTF. The CDR3 DNA sequence: TGTGCCAGCAGCTTAGTACAGGGCTCTGGGGCCAACGTCCTGACTTTC.

In its sample, this clonotype was seen a few times. The V gene is TRBV3-1, the J gene TRBJ2-7; D is unresolved. The CDR3 spans 14 residues. Germline-derived CDR1 and CDR2 are LGHDT and YNNKEL (reference sequence). The V end was cut by 0 bases, the J end by 1 base, with 7 bases between. The CDR3 nucleotides are TGTGCCAGCAGCCAAGAAGAGTTTTCCTACGAGCAGTACTTC. Protein product: CASSQEEFSYEQYF.

This clonotype was observed many times. This rearrangement joins TRBV28 to TRBJ1-1, with D perhaps matching TRBD1 (6 bases). Per germline, CDR1 MDHEN and CDR2 SYDVKM. V was trimmed by 5 bases and J by 3 bases, leaving 13 bases between them. The CDR3 has 14 amino acids. CDR3 sequence: CASSTGMVYTEAFF. As DNA, the CDR3 is TGTGCCAGCAGTACAGGGATGGTGTACACTGAAGCTTTCTTT.

This clonotype has a count of ten or more. This sequence joins TRBV9 and TRBJ1-5; D perhaps matches TRBD1 (6 bases). CDR1 SGDLS and CDR2 YYNGEE come from the germline V gene. Trimming pared 3 bases from V and 4 bases from J, leaving 8 bases between. This CDR3 spans 13 amino acids. Written as DNA, the CDR3 is TGTGCCAGCAGCGCGAGGGGGAATCAGCCCCAGCATTTT. Encoded protein: CASSARGNQPQHF.

The chain uses TRBV5-1 and TRBJ1-6, with D hard to call. CDR1 is SGHRS, CDR2 YFSETQ, per germline. The CDR3 contains 14 residues. V shed 0 bases and J shed 11 bases, with 12 bases lying between them. CDR3 nucleotides: TGCGCCAGCAGCTTGGAAGGGAGCGGGACACCCCTCCACTTT. Protein product: CASSLEGSGTPLHF.

This clonotype was detected many times. The J gene is TRBJ2-2, the V gene TRBV12-3 or TRBV12-4; 9 nucleotides line up with TRBD2. The CDR3 is 19 amino acids. V lost 6 bases and J lost 0; bases outside the gene matches: 14. As DNA, the CDR3 is TGTGCCAGCAGCCCCCGGCGGGGGGGACTACGTTCGAACACCGGGGAGCTGTTTTTT. Amino acids: CASSPRRGGLRSNTGELFF.

The table lists this clonotype with a few counts. The rearrangement uses TRBV7-9 and TRBJ2-4; D remains unclear. From germline, CDR1 is SEHNR and CDR2 FQNEAQ (reference sequence). This CDR3 has 14 residues. Trimming shortened V by 1 base and J by 9 bases, and 13 bases separated the two germline ends. The DNA of the CDR3 is TGTGCCAGCAGCTTAGAGTCCGGCAGCCCCATTCAGTACTTC. Translating gives CASSLESGSPIQYF.

The rearrangement joins TRBV12-5 to TRBJ2-1; 11 bases map to TRBD1. This CDR3 comprises 17 residues. Germline CDR1 reads LGHNT; CDR2 reads FRNRAP. CDR3 amino acids: CVSMREDRGQSYNEQFF. In DNA, the CDR3 is TGTGTTTCAATGAGGGAGGACAGGGGGCAATCCTACAATGAGCAGTTCTTC.

This clonotype showed up just a few times. The rearrangement links TRBV5-1 to TRBJ2-5, with D hard to call. Germline CDR1 SGHRS, CDR2 YFSETQ. Trimming removed 5 bases from V and 4 bases from J, with 9 bases in between. There are 12 residues in the CDR3. Here the CDR3 DNA reads TGCGCCAGCAGGCTTCCTTCAGAGACCCAGTACTTC. Protein product: CASRLPSETQYF.

This clonotype has ten or more counts. The chain employs TRBV4-2 and TRBJ2-1; 15 nucleotides line up with TRBD2. The CDR3 runs 16 residues. Germline assignment: CDR1 LGHNA and CDR2 YNFKEQ. The V segment lost 4 bases and the J segment 8 bases; nucleotides outside the gene matches: 6. The DNA for the CDR3 is TGTGCCAGCAGCCGCGGACTAGCGGGAGGGCCGCATGAGCAGTTCTTC. It translates to CASSRGLAGGPHEQFF.

This clonotype occurred a few times. This chain joins TRBV7-2 and TRBJ1-5; TRBD1 matches 12 bases. The CDR3 extends over 16 amino acids. Unmatched junction bases numbered 4, after V lost 0 bases and J lost 7 bases. Germline V lookup: CDR1 SGHTA, CDR2 FQGNSA. The CDR3 here is CASSLAGQGAGQPQHF. CDR3 in DNA: TGTGCCAGCAGCTTAGCGGGACAGGGGGCGGGGCAGCCCCAGCATTTT.

The chain links TRBV3-1 to TRBJ1-2; D is undetermined. Trimming took off 5 bases at V and 4 bases at J, with 14 bases between the two ends. From germline, CDR1 is LGHDT and CDR2 YNNKEL (reference sequence). The CDR3 extends over 14 amino acids. The CDR3 spells CASSFRTAFYGYTF. Written as DNA, the CDR3 is TGTGCCAGCAGCTTTCGGACTGCGTTCTATGGCTACACCTTC.

This clonotype was recorded at least ten times. The rearrangement joins TRBV20-1 to TRBJ1-4; no clear D gene. The CDR3 is 14 residues long. V lost 2 bases, J lost 0 bases, and 7 bases lay in between. Germline V gene data show CDR1 as DFQATT and CDR2 as SNEGSKA (reference sequence). CDR3 sequence: CSARKPATNEKLFF. DNA for the CDR3: TGCAGTGCTAGAAAACCCGCAACTAATGAAAAACTGTTTTTT.

This chain joins TRBV20-1 and TRBJ2-3, with D uncertain. Trimming shortened V by 6 bases and J by 2 bases, and 9 bases separated the two germline ends. The CDR3 runs 12 residues. Germline lookup yields CDR1 DFQATT and CDR2 SNEGSKA (reference sequence). The CDR3 sequence: CSATSYTDTQYF. DNA of the CDR3: TGCAGTGCCACCTCCTACACAGATACGCAGTATTTT.

This clonotype was picked up many times. The chain carries TRBV7-9 and TRBJ1-1, with 8 bases that match TRBD1. The CDR3 runs 14 residues. The V gene end was trimmed by 3 bases and the J gene end by 4 bases; junction bases not matched to a gene: 4. The germline V gene has CDR1 SEHNR and CDR2 FQNEAQ (reference sequence). This CDR3 is CASSFPGGGTEAFF. CDR3 DNA: TGTGCCAGCAGCTTTCCAGGGGGCGGCACTGAAGCTTTCTTT.

This chain connects TRBV7-9 to TRBJ2-5, with D possibly matching TRBD2 (5 bases). Per germline, CDR1 SEHNR and CDR2 FQNEAQ (reference sequence). The CDR3 runs to 15 residues. Trimming removed 0 bases at V and 4 bases at J, with 12 bases between. This chain's CDR3 is CASSLAAVGGETQYF. As DNA, the CDR3 is TGTGCCAGCAGCTTAGCGGCGGTAGGAGGAGAGACCCAGTACTTC.

V and J are TRBV29-1 and TRBJ1-5; D not certain. Germline V lookup: CDR1 SQVTM, CDR2 ANQGSEA. The CDR3 runs to 13 residues. V was pared by 5 bases and J by 3 bases, with 11 bases between. In nucleotides, the CDR3 is TGCAGCGTTCAACGAGGGATCAATCAGCCCCAGCATTTT. Translated: CSVQRGINQPQHF. Full variable domain (outside the CDR3, taken from reference TRBV29-1 and TRBJ1-5): SAVISQKPSRDICQRGTSLTIQCQVDSQVTMMFWYRQQPGQSLTLIATANQGSEATYESGFVIDKFPISRPNLTFSTLTVSNMSPEDSSIYLCSVQRGINQPQHFGDGTRLSIL.

V is TRBV10-3 and J is TRBJ2-2, with D perhaps TRBD2 (6 bases). V was pared by 6 bases and J by 4 bases, with 15 bases between. CDR3 length: 15 residues. Germline V gene lookup returns CDR1 ENHRY and CDR2 SYGVKD. CDR3 region: CAISPGGATTGELFF. The CDR3 nucleotides are TGTGCCATCAGCCCCGGCGGGGCGACCACCGGGGAGCTGTTTTTT.

This clonotype was detected only a few times. The chain carries TRBV2 and TRBJ1-2; D is undetermined. Germline V lookup: CDR1 SNHLY, CDR2 FYNNEI. This CDR3 region has 14 residues. V gave up 4 bases and J gave up 7 bases, with 16 bases separating them. CDR3 region: CASSGEGRFGGYTF. The CDR3 DNA reads as TGTGCCAGCAGTGGGGAAGGGAGGTTCGGTGGCTACACCTTC.

In this sample, this clonotype turned up many times. Sequence at one end of the junction differs from germline and may be a read error. This chain connects TRBV20-1 to TRBJ1-2; a possible D gene is TRBD1 (5 bases). The V gene's germline CDR1 is DFQATT and CDR2 SNEGSKA (reference sequence). The CDR3 runs to 11 residues. CDR3 residues: CSAGDRNGYTF. The CDR3 region has the DNA TGCAGTGCTGGAGACAGAAATGGCTACACCTTC.

This clonotype came up many times. CDR3 sequence reads: CAWRLRGASWANTEAFF. CDR3 bases: TGTGCCTGGCGCCTTAGGGGGGCTTCGTGGGCTAACACTGAAGCTTTCTTT. The J gene is TRBJ1-1, the V gene TRBV30; weak D call: TRBD1 (6 bases). The CDR3 covers 17 residues. The V gene's germline CDR1 is GTSNPN and CDR2 SVGIG (reference sequence). Trimming removed 5 bases from V and 2 bases from J, with 24 bases in between.

The genes are TRBV20-1 and TRBJ2-3, with a tentative D call TRBD1 (5 bases). The V end was cut by 5 bases, the J end by 1 base, with 16 bases between. This CDR3 is 15 amino acids long. The V gene's germline CDR1 is DFQATT and CDR2 SNEGSKA (reference sequence). The CDR3 is CSASHRTTGTDTQYF. The DNA for the CDR3 is TGCAGTGCTTCCCACCGAACGACAGGCACAGATACGCAGTATTTT.

This clonotype turned up a few times. The chain combines TRBV19 with TRBJ2-7; 9 bases agree with TRBD1. This CDR3 is 14 amino acids long. Germline V gene sequence: CDR1 LNHDA, CDR2 SQIVND (reference sequence). Unmatched junction bases numbered 7, after V lost 8 bases and J lost 2 bases. CDR3: CASGDRERAYEQYF. CDR3 DNA: TGTGCCAGTGGGGACAGGGAAAGGGCCTACGAGCAGTACTTC.

There are many counts of this clonotype. This sequence joins TRBV28 and TRBJ2-2, with a weak D call TRBD2 (6 bases). Germline values: CDR1 MDHEN, CDR2 SYDVKM. The CDR3 runs 15 residues. The ends were cut back, 5 bases at V and 1 base at J, with 11 bases in the middle. Here the CDR3 reads CASSPWRGNTGELFF. The CDR3 DNA is TGTGCCAGCAGTCCATGGAGGGGGAACACCGGGGAGCTGTTTTTT.

The sample holds many counts of this clonotype. The genes are TRBV7-2 and TRBJ2-5; D is unresolved. The CDR3 totals 14 residues. Germline loops: CDR1 SGHTA, CDR2 FQGNSA. The V gene lost 1 base and the J gene lost 5 bases, with 11 bases spanning the gap. The CDR3 region is CASSLGAGGETQYF. The CDR3 DNA sequence: TGTGCCAGCAGCTTAGGGGCAGGTGGGGAGACCCAGTACTTC. Looking up the rest from reference TRBV7-2 and TRBJ2-5 gives the full variable domain: GAGVSQSPSNKVTEKGKDVELRCDPISGHTALYWYRQSLGQGLEFLIYFQGNSAPDKSGLPSDRFSAERTGGSVSTLTIQRTQQEDSAVYLCASSLGAGGETQYFGPGTRLLVL.

This clonotype came up a few times. The chain recombines TRBV7-2 with TRBJ1-1; D gene unclear. The CDR3 covers 13 residues. Trimming cost V 4 bases and J 0 bases, with 6 bases left between them. Germline V CDR1 and CDR2: SGHTA, FQGNSA. The CDR3 region is CASSSALNTEAFF. In DNA, the CDR3 is TGTGCCAGCAGCTCAGCCTTGAACACTGAAGCTTTCTTT.

This clonotype was observed many times. This chain joins TRBV3-1 and TRBJ2-7; 10 bases are a match to TRBD1. Germline CDR1 is LGHDT and CDR2 is YNNKEL (reference sequence). Germline trimming cut 1 base from V and 6 bases from J; bases unmatched to any gene: 3. The CDR3 covers 14 residues. CDR3 loop: CASSQADRGSEQYF. CDR3 DNA: TGTGCCAGCAGCCAAGCGGACAGGGGGTCCGAGCAGTACTTC.

This chain connects TRBV20-1 to TRBJ2-7; the D gene is possibly TRBD2 (5 bases). The V end lost 4 bases, the J end lost 1 base, and 8 bases lay between the germline ends. Germline CDR1 is DFQATT and CDR2 is SNEGSKA (reference sequence). This CDR3 has 12 residues. The CDR3 loop is CSAKRPSYEQYF. The CDR3 nucleotides read TGCAGTGCTAAGCGGCCGTCCTACGAGCAGTACTTC.